This entry lists 20 T cell receptor beta chains sequenced from one sample in a study of cytomegalovirus exposure and HLA in healthy donors. Method: immunoSEQ multiplex PCR; TCRdb's copy keeps in-frame clones and lacks some. The sample consists of about 360,000 clones, 80% to 90% of them appearing once. The specimen was PBMCs. These receptors came from a woman aged 18-29 years in good health and CMV-seronegative.

As concerns this clone: An end of the junction does not agree with germline; a read error may underlie this. The gene calls are TRBV9 and TRBJ1-6; possibly TRBD1 for D (5 bases). Germline V gene sequence: CDR1 SGDLS, CDR2 YYNGEE. The CDR3 contains 14 residues. In nucleotides, the CDR3 is TGTGCCAACAGCGTCACAGACAGCAATTCACCCCTCCACTTT. Translating it yields CANSVTDSNSPLHF.

This chain joins TRBV19 and TRBJ2-7; 12 bases are shared with TRBD2. There are 16 residues in the CDR3. V gave up 2 bases and J gave up 3 bases; unmatched junction bases: 5. CDR1 and CDR2 from the germline V gene are LNHDA and SQIVND (reference sequence). The CDR3 DNA follows: TGTGCCAGTAGTATATCCGGGACTAGCGGGTACTACGAGCAGTACTTC. Protein product: CASSISGTSGYYEQYF.

The chain has TRBV27 and TRBJ2-7, with 7 bases matching TRBD2. The CDR3 length is 14 residues. Germline CDR1 reads MNHEY; CDR2 reads SMNVEV (reference sequence). The trim removed 5 bases at V and 2 bases at J, leaving 6 bases unmatched. Here the CDR3 reads CASSPKGGTYEQYF. For the CDR3, the DNA is TGTGCCAGCAGTCCCAAGGGAGGGACCTACGAGCAGTACTTC.

J is TRBJ2-3 and V is TRBV27; 9 bases fit TRBD1. This CDR3 has 12 residues. V shed 5 bases and J 9 bases; nucleotides not matched to a gene: 3. Germline CDR1 reads MNHEY; CDR2 reads SMNVEV (reference sequence). CDR3 sequence (DNA): TGTGCCAGCAGTGTCGGGACAGGGACGCAGTATTTT. This translates into CASSVGTGTQYF.

This chain uses TRBV2 with TRBJ2-1; 9 positions match TRBD2. The CDR3 covers 13 residues. The germline gives CDR1 SNHLY, CDR2 FYNNEI. V was pared by 10 bases and J by 8 bases, with 9 bases of the junction left unmatched. The CDR3 DNA follows: TGTGCCACATCCGGGACTAGCAACCATGAGCAGTTCTTC. Amino acids: CATSGTSNHEQFF. Full variable domain (rest looked up from reference TRBV2 and TRBJ2-1): EPEVTQTPSHQVTQMGQEVILRCVPISNHLYFYWYRQILGQKVEFLVSFYNNEISEKSEIFDDQFSVERPDGSNFTLKIRSTKLEDSAMYFCATSGTSNHEQFFGPGTRLTVL.

This sequence joins TRBV18 and TRBJ2-3; 11 nucleotides match TRBD2. The CDR3 is 17 residues long. Trimming took 5 bases from V and 2 from J; bases not matched to a gene: 9. Germline CDR1 reads KGHSH; CDR2 reads LQKENI. In nucleotides, the CDR3 is TGTGCCAGCTCAGCCCGCCTAGCGGGGGGCCTCACAGATACGCAGTATTTT. This codes for CASSARLAGGLTDTQYF.

This sequence joins TRBV27 and TRBJ2-4, with D possibly matching TRBD1 (7 bases). Germline values: CDR1 MNHEY, CDR2 SMNVEV (reference sequence). This CDR3 contains 18 residues. V lost 5 bases to trimming and J lost 2 bases, with 22 bases between them. The CDR3: CASSPRQVEGAPKNIQYF. CDR3 nucleotides: TGTGCCAGCAGTCCCCGCCAAGTGGAGGGGGCGCCCAAAAACATTCAGTACTTC.

This clone has only a few counts. This chain links TRBV19 with TRBJ1-4, with a tentative D call TRBD1 (6 bases). This CDR3 is 16 amino acids long. CDR1 LNHDA and CDR2 SQIVND come from the germline V gene (reference sequence). V shed 9 bases and J shed 1 base, with 18 bases lying between them. The chain's CDR3 is CASSWAGAGTNEKLFF. CDR3 bases: TGTGCCAGCTCTTGGGCGGGGGCCGGAACTAATGAAAAACTGTTTTTT.

The gene calls are TRBV6-5 and TRBJ1-4, with D possibly being TRBD1 (6 bases). Trimming took off 0 bases at V and 11 bases at J, with 16 bases between the two ends. The CDR3 contains 15 residues. From germline, CDR1 is MNHEY and CDR2 SVGAGI. The CDR3, as DNA: TGTGCCAGCAGTTACTCGGAACAGGGATTGGGGAAACTGTTTTTT. Its protein is CASSYSEQGLGKLFF.

The chain combines TRBV6-5 with TRBJ2-3, with 8 nucleotides matching TRBD2. V was pared by 6 bases and J by 4 bases, with 6 bases of the junction left unmatched. This CDR3 comprises 14 residues. Per germline, CDR1 MNHEY and CDR2 SVGAGI. CDR3: CASRAGLGPDTQYF. The CDR3 DNA is TGTGCCAGCAGGGCGGGACTAGGGCCAGATACGCAGTATTTT.

The CDR3 sequence: CSTRPHTSGREYTQYF. In DNA form, the CDR3 reads TGCAGCACGCGGCCCCATACTAGCGGGAGGGAGTATACGCAGTATTTT. The chain joins TRBV29-1 to TRBJ2-3, with TRBD2 matching over 13 bases. V trimming: 8 bases; J trimming: 7 bases; junction bases outside the gene matches: 15. In germline, CDR1 is SQVTM, CDR2 ANQGSEA. The length of the CDR3 is 16 residues.

The chain links TRBV5-1 to TRBJ2-1, with TRBD2 matching 8 bases. J lost 7 bases, V lost 3 bases, and 6 bases had no gene match. CDR3 size: 14 residues. Germline-derived CDR1 and CDR2 are SGHRS and YFSETQ. CDR3 sequence (DNA): TGCGCCAGCAGCTCCGGGACTAGTCAGAATGAGCAGTTCTTC. Translated, it gives CASSSGTSQNEQFF.

The CDR3 here is CASSQSDTQYF. For the CDR3, the DNA is TGCGCCAGCAGCCAGTCGGATACGCAGTATTTT. The chain combines TRBV5-1 with TRBJ2-3; D ambiguous. Deletions cut 4 bases from V and 6 bases from J, with 6 bases between. Germline V lookup: CDR1 SGHRS, CDR2 YFSETQ. The CDR3 loop spans 11 amino acids.

The gene calls are TRBV19 and TRBJ2-7; the match to TRBD2 covers 7 bases. J was trimmed by 3 bases and V by 3 bases; bases with no gene match: 8. Germline assignment: CDR1 LNHDA and CDR2 SQIVND (reference sequence). The CDR3 spans 15 residues. For the CDR3, the DNA is TGTGCCAGTAGTATGACCCCTGGGGGGGACTACGAGCAGTACTTC. This gives the protein CASSMTPGGDYEQYF.

The V call is TRBV29-1, the J call TRBJ2-7; D is unclear. The CDR3 contains 12 residues. Trimming left V 4 bases short and J 4 bases short, with 11 bases between. Germline V gives CDR1 SQVTM, CDR2 ANQGSEA. CDR3 sequence reads: CSVGPNPYEQYF. Here the CDR3 DNA reads TGCAGCGTTGGGCCAAACCCGTACGAGCAGTACTTC.

The chain links TRBV7-8 to TRBJ1-2; no firm D call. The length of the CDR3 is 15 residues. Trimming shortened V by 0 bases and J by 8 bases, and 16 bases separated the two germline ends. Germline CDR1 reads SGHVS; CDR2 reads FQNEAQ. CDR3 loop: CASSLAEARWGGYTF. CDR3 coding DNA: TGTGCCAGCAGCTTAGCGGAGGCACGGTGGGGAGGCTACACCTTC.

This clone was detected once. The chain is built from TRBV27 and TRBJ1-4; possible D gene TRBD1, 6 bases. Germline V lookup: CDR1 MNHEY, CDR2 SMNVEV (reference sequence). V dropped 1 base and J dropped 8 bases, with 11 bases sitting between them. The length of the CDR3 is 14 residues. The CDR3: CASSLYPDREKLFF. The CDR3 DNA reads as TGTGCCAGCAGTTTATATCCCGACAGGGAAAAACTGTTTTTT.

The V call is TRBV5-1, the J call TRBJ2-3; 8 bases line up with TRBD2. V gave up 5 bases and J gave up 7 bases; unmatched junction bases: 9. Germline CDR1 and CDR2: SGHRS and YFSETQ. The CDR3 has 14 residues. CDR3 DNA sequence: TGCGCCAGCAGAGCGTTAGCGGGGATAAATACGCAGTATTTT. Translated, it gives CASRALAGINTQYF. The complete variable domain, with remaining parts taken from reference TRBV5-1 and TRBJ2-3, reads KAGVTQTPRYLIKTRGQQVTLSCSPISGHRSVSWYQQTPGQGLQFLFEYFSETQRNKGNFPGRFSGRQFSNSRSEMNVSTLELGDSALYLCASRALAGINTQYFGPGTRLTVL.

The CDR3 sequence: CASSSHQIGTNEKLFF. For the CDR3, the DNA is TGTGCCAGCAGCTCCCACCAGATTGGAACTAATGAAAAACTGTTTTTT. V usage is TRBV7-2 and J usage is TRBJ1-4, with D uncertain. The V and J ends lost 4 bases and 1 base respectively, with 13 bases between them. The CDR3 has 16 residues. Germline CDR1 and CDR2: SGHTA and FQGNSA.

This clone was picked up one time. The CDR3 protein is CASSQGGGVAGAQETQYF. CDR3 DNA: TGCGCCAGCAGCCAAGGAGGGGGGGTAGCGGGAGCCCAAGAGACCCAGTACTTC. V usage is TRBV4-1 and J usage is TRBJ2-5; 9 nucleotides match TRBD2. Per the germline V gene, CDR1 is MGHRA and CDR2 is YSYEKL. This CDR3 has 18 amino acids. V gave up 1 base and J gave up 1 base; unmatched junction bases: 10.